These 2 T cell receptor beta chains were sequenced from one sample in a study of cytomegalovirus exposure and HLA in healthy donors. The primer mix had 60 Vbeta and 13 Jbeta primers. Here immunoSEQ multiplex PCR was the method, and the copy in TCRdb shows in-frame clones only, minus some. The repertoire holds 170,000 or so clones, with roughly 82% as singletons. The sample was PBMCs. These TCRs come from a woman under 40 in good health and CMV-seronegative.

This clone was detected a few times. The genes are TRBV30 and TRBJ1-5; D is uncertain. Germline loops: CDR1 GTSNPN, CDR2 SVGIG (reference sequence). There are 12 residues in the CDR3. Trimming stripped 1 base from V and 2 bases from J, with 3 bases between. The CDR3 DNA follows: TGTGCCTGGAGTGCCGGCAATCAGCCCCAGCATTTT. Amino acid sequence: CAWSAGNQPQHF.

V usage is TRBV10-3 and J usage is TRBJ2-1; no definite D call. Germline V gives CDR1 ENHRY, CDR2 SYGVKD. V gave up 2 bases and J gave up 9 bases, with 11 bases separating them. CDR3 length: 13 amino acids. The DNA for the CDR3 is TGTGCCATCAGTGAGGTTGCTGGCGGTGAGCAGTTCTTC. Amino acids: CAISEVAGGEQFF.